This section outlines one TCR beta chain sequence together with its context. Its target is not known. The assay was immunoSEQ multiplex PCR, and TCRdb's table has in-frame clones only and misses some. The sample has 120,000 or so clones, 88% seen once. The donors were part of the validation cohort of some 120 subjects. That cohort was separate from the first cohort, which comprised fewer than 800 subjects. This sample was included in a study of cytomegalovirus exposure and HLA in healthy donors. The CDR3 sequence is 15 residues long. Germline V lookup: CDR1 SGHAT, CDR2 FQNNGV. V lost 5 bases to trimming and J lost 3 bases; unmatched junction nucleotides: 6. General study findings and limits: Reported results showed that the classifier diagnosed cytomegalovirus status with high specificity and sensitivity.

Sequencing input: PBMCs. The sequence derives from a man aged 25-45 years in good health and CMV-seronegative. The chain recombines TRBV11-2 with TRBJ2-7, with 11 bases fitting TRBD2. In DNA form, the CDR3 reads TGTGCCAGCAGCCCTACTAGCGGGGGTTTCTACGAGCAGTACTTC. This translates into CASSPTSGGFYEQYF.